This TCR beta chain was identified in a study of blood T cell repertoires in COVID-19. As for the study in general: COVID-19 samples from acute and convalescent phases originated in the United States, Italy and Spain. The analysed material was cDNA or gDNA that came from T cells, B-cell-depleted T cells, or PBMCs.

This clone was seen a few times. Original processing notes: It was from reference gene primer amplification that nucleated cell counts were estimated. Sequencing was performed with immunoSEQ multiplex PCR; in TCRdb, only in-frame clones are kept and a portion is missing. V and J calls and clone size follow that table, whereas D and trimming were derived from the DNA. The sample yields under 150,000 clones, 84% seen once. CDR3 length: 15 residues. The V gene end was trimmed by 7 bases and the J gene end by 4 bases; junction bases not matched to a gene: 12. Germline values: CDR1 SGHTA, CDR2 FQGNSA. V usage is TRBV7-2 and J usage is TRBJ1-1; 7 positions match TRBD1. The sequenced sample consisted of peripheral blood. This TCR was sampled from a human donor in a cohort sampled during active COVID-19. CDR3 region: CASTLTTGKSTEAFF. In nucleotides, the CDR3 is TGTGCCAGCACCCTCACGACAGGGAAGAGCACTGAAGCTTTCTTT.